Sequencing of this TCR beta chain was carried out in a study of blood T cells in healthy people across ages. Together with a sample-barcoded 5' primer, a J-beta primer mix was included in a second PCR lasting about 6 to 11 cycles. TCRdb re-called the 5' RACE reads through MiXCR, storing one row per CDR3 protein. The table includes about 2 million distinct CDR3 sequences, 49% detected once. CDR3 size: 14 residues. Germline loops: CDR1 MNHEY, CDR2 SMNVEV (reference sequence). Between the trimmed V and J ends, which lost 4 bases and 10 bases, there was a span of 17 bases. This receptor was obtained from a woman in her thirties or forties in good health. Input material: blood. This chain joins TRBV27 and TRBJ2-1, with D tentatively TRBD1 or TRBD2 (5 bases each). For the CDR3, the DNA is TGTGCCAGCAGTTCGAGGGGATACCGAGCCGAGCAGTTCTTC. Residues: CASSSRGYRAEQFF.